This entry lists 9 T cell receptor beta chains sequenced from one sample in a study of T cell responses to AZD1222 COVID-19 vaccine. The repertoire was sequenced with immunoSEQ multiplex PCR; TCRdb's copy has only in-frame clones and lacks some. The table includes roughly 77,000 clones, 75% to 95% detected once. Sequences were derived from peripheral blood, sampled 28 days after the second AZD1222 dose. Source of these receptors: an adult who received the AZD1222 COVID-19 vaccine.

V gene TRBV10-3 combines with J gene TRBJ1-1, with D tentatively TRBD1 (5 bases). CDR1 is ENHRY, CDR2 SYGVKD, per germline. The CDR3 consists of 13 residues. V shed 10 bases and J shed 3 bases, with 15 bases lying between them. The CDR3 loop is CATVDTAYTEAFF. The CDR3, as DNA: TGTGCCACCGTGGACACAGCCTACACTGAAGCTTTCTTT.

This sequence joins TRBV12-3 or TRBV12-4 and TRBJ2-7; no clear D gene. V was trimmed by 3 bases and J by 5 bases, leaving 8 bases between them. CDR3 length equals 12 residues. In nucleotides, the CDR3 is TGTGCCAGCAGTTTGGCTCGGGACGAGCAGTACTTC. This translates into CASSLARDEQYF.

The count of this clone is one. The chain combines TRBV12-3 or TRBV12-4 with TRBJ2-7, with D tentatively TRBD2 (5 bases). The CDR3 totals 11 residues. Trimming took off 6 bases at V and 3 bases at J, with 6 bases between the two ends. CDR3 region: CASSRDYEQYF. The CDR3 DNA follows: TGTGCCAGCAGCCGGGACTACGAGCAGTACTTC.

This sequence joins TRBV27 and TRBJ2-5, with a weak D call TRBD2 (5 bases). The CDR3 contains 14 residues. Trimming removed 6 bases from V and 5 bases from J, with 16 bases in between. CDR1 MNHEY and CDR2 SMNVEV come from the germline V gene (reference sequence). The CDR3 DNA is TGTGCCAGCAGCTCGAAGGGCCCGGGGGAGACCCAGTACTTC. Residues: CASSSKGPGETQYF.

In this sample, this clone turned up once. As DNA, the CDR3 is TGTGCCAGCAGCAACCCGACAGGGGAAAACATTCAGTACTTC. It is translated as CASSNPTGENIQYF. This sequence joins TRBV21-1 and TRBJ2-4; the D call of TRBD1 is as the table states it, not checked on the DNA. TRBV21-1 is termed a pseudogene. The CDR3 is 14 amino acids.

This clone has more than one count but fewer than ten. The chain combines TRBV11-3 with TRBJ2-7; D is undetermined. This CDR3 spans 13 amino acids. Trimming left V 1 base short and J 3 bases short, with 7 bases between. Germline CDR1 reads SGHNT; CDR2 reads YENEEA. The CDR3: CASSLGAIYEQYF. In DNA form, the CDR3 reads TGTGCCAGCAGCTTAGGGGCCATCTACGAGCAGTACTTC.

This sequence joins TRBV5-4 and TRBJ1-1, with D perhaps matching TRBD1 (6 bases). The CDR3 runs 13 residues. V dropped 6 bases and J dropped 1 base, with 10 bases sitting between them. Germline CDR1 and CDR2: SGHNT and YYREEE (reference sequence). The CDR3 protein is CASKGVANTEAFF. CDR3 nucleotide sequence: TGTGCCAGCAAGGGGGTAGCGAACACTGAAGCTTTCTTT.

This chain uses TRBV27 with TRBJ1-1; TRBD1 matches 7 bases. Looked up from germline, CDR1 is MNHEY and CDR2 is SMNVEV (reference sequence). V trimming: 5 bases; J trimming: 0 bases; junction bases outside the gene matches: 12. The CDR3 sequence is 17 residues long. CDR3 in DNA: TGTGCCAGCAGTCCATACCCCCTCACAGGGGTGAACACTGAAGCTTTCTTT. Translation: CASSPYPLTGVNTEAFF.

This chain uses TRBV7-9 with TRBJ1-2; 8 bases match TRBD1. With 5 bases clipped from V and 2 bases from J, the junction kept 4 bases outside the gene matches. There are 14 residues in the CDR3. Per the germline V gene, CDR1 is SEHNR and CDR2 is FQNEAQ (reference sequence). DNA for the CDR3: TGTGCCAGCAGCCGGGGACAGGACAACTATGGCTACACCTTC. It yields the protein CASSRGQDNYGYTF.